A selection of T cell receptor beta chains follows, all from one sample in a study of graft-versus-host responses after intestinal transplantation. No antigens are known for them. Assay: immunoSEQ multiplex PCR; the TCRdb copy retains only in-frame clones and omits some. This sample yields 75,000 to 100,000 clones, of which around four fifths are seen a single time; 17% belongs to the top ten. Sequenced material: unstimulated CD8+ T cells sorted from spleen or lymph node cells, taken before intestinal transplant. The receptors come from a human donor who received an intestinal transplant. The CDR3 runs from the conserved cysteine through the conserved F or W. A D gene is named only where the DNA matches it firmly. Size values are once, few and many counts, or a class for expanded clones, and some rows have none.

>NA|NA|TRBV5-1|14|TRBJ1-2
TGCGCCAGCAGCCCGGATCCGGGACTTTATGGCTACACCTTC
CASSPDPGLYGYTF
>NA|NA|TRBV7-2|12|TRBJ2-7
TGTGCCAGCGGGGGGAGCTCCTACGAGCAGTACTTC
CASGGSSYEQYF
>TRBD1|few|TRBV28|20|TRBJ1-5
TGTGCCAGCAGTTTATGGGGACAGGGGGCTGCAGGTGCATTCAATCAGCCCCAGCATTTT
CASSLWGQGAAGAFNQPQHF
>NA|NA|TRBV5-1|14|TRBJ2-7
TGCGCCAGCAGCTTGTGGGATCGGTTGGCCGAGCAGTACTTC
CASSLWDRLAEQYF
>TRBD1|NA|TRBV7-2|11|TRBJ2-7
TGTGCCACGCAGGGGGCTTACGAGCAGTACTTC
CATQGAYEQYF
>NA|NA|TRBV11-2|14|TRBJ2-7
TGTGCCAGCAGCTTTTTCAGCGTACCCTACGAGCAGTACTTC
CASSFFSVPYEQYF
>NA|NA|TRBV6-1|14|TRBJ2-7
TGTGCCAGCAGAACCGGGACGAGGACCTACGAGCAGTACTTC
CASRTGTRTYEQYF
>NA|once|TRBV27|16|TRBJ2-2
TGTGCCAGCAGTTCCCACTTTTTCGCTATTGCCGGGGAGCTGTTTTTT
CASSSHFFAIAGELFF
>TRBD1|few|TRBV5-6|17|TRBJ1-2
TGTGCCAGCAGCTTTCGATATTCGGGACAGGGGGCGGGCGGCTACACCTTC
CASSFRYSGQGAGGYTF
>NA|NA|TRBV5-6|13|TRBJ2-1
TGTGCCAGCAGCTTGGTTTGGTACAATGAGCAGTTCTTC
CASSLVWYNEQFF
>NA|NA|TRBV4-2|15|TRBJ2-7
TGTGCCAGCAGCCAAGAGAGTTTAGGGTCCTACGAGCAGTACTTC
CASSQESLGSYEQYF
>NA|NA|TRBV5-4|14|TRBJ2-7
TGTGCCAGCAGCTTGGGGGGCGGGGCCGGAGAGCAGTACTTC
CASSLGGGAGEQYF
>TRBD1|NA|TRBV7-2|16|TRBJ2-7
TGTGCCAGCAGCTCCCCCACGACAGGGGCCTCCTACGAGCAGTACTTC
CASSSPTTGASYEQYF
>NA|NA|TRBV5-4|13|TRBJ2-1
TGTGCCAGCAGCTCCGGACACTACAATGAGCAGTTCTTC
CASSSGHYNEQFF
>NA|once|TRBV5-4|13|TRBJ2-5
TGTGCCAGCAGCTTGCCAGCTGGAGAGACCCAGTACTTC
CASSLPAGETQYF
>NA|NA|TRBV5-4|15|TRBJ1-3
TGTGCCAGCAGCTCAGAGTCGGGGCCTGGAAACACCATATATTTT
CASSSESGPGNTIYF
>TRBD2|NA|TRBV11-3|16|TRBJ2-1
TGTGCCAGCAGCCCTAGCGGAAAGGGTTCCTACAATGAGCAGTTCTTC
CASSPSGKGSYNEQFF
>TRBD1|NA|TRBV5-1|14|TRBJ1-5
TGCGCCAGCAGCTTCGGGACAGGGTTGTCGCCCCAGCATTTT
CASSFGTGLSPQHF
>NA|once|TRBV27|13|TRBJ1-2
TGTGCCAGCAGTTTATACGGGGGCTATGGCTACACCTTC
CASSLYGGYGYTF
>NA|NA|TRBV6-1|15|TRBJ2-2
TGTGCCAGCAGTGAAGCGCGGGTTAGGCCCGGGGAGCTGTTTTTT
CASSEARVRPGELFF
>TRBD1|NA|TRBV10-3|13|TRBJ1-2
TGTGCCATCACTGAGGGACAGAACTATGGCTACACCTTC
CAITEGQNYGYTF
>NA|NA|TRBV2|20|TRBJ2-1
TGTGCCAGCAGTCTTGTATTTGGCCTTCCTAGCACCGTGGTGGACAATGAGCAGTTCTTC
CASSLVFGLPSTVVDNEQFF
>NA|few|TRBV2|14|TRBJ1-5
TGTGCCAGCAGTGAAAGGACCTACAATCAGCCCCAGCATTTT
CASSERTYNQPQHF
>NA|NA|TRBV9|13|TRBJ2-5
TGTGCCAGCAGCCAAGGATCCCAAGAGACCCAGTACTTC
CASSQGSQETQYF
>NA|NA|TRBV28|13|TRBJ2-7
TGTGCCCTTAGAACGATACGGTCCTACGAGCAGTACTTC
CALRTIRSYEQYF
>TRBD1|NA|TRBV7-9|14|TRBJ1-2
TGTGCCAGCAGTTCCGGACAGGGTTTCTATGGCTACACCTTC
CASSSGQGFYGYTF
>TRBD1|few|TRBV4-2|15|TRBJ2-5
TGTGCCAGCAGCCTCATCCGGGACAGCCAAGAGACCCAGTACTTC
CASSLIRDSQETQYF
>NA|NA|TRBV6-5|13|TRBJ1-2
TGTGCCAGCAGTTACGAGGGTTTTTACGGCTACACCTTC
CASSYEGFYGYTF
>TRBD2|NA|TRBV7-9|15|TRBJ2-5
TGTGCCAGCATCCTAGGGGAGGGCAGGCAAGAGACCCAGTACTTC
CASILGEGRQETQYF
>TRBD1|few|TRBV2|15|TRBJ2-5
TGTGCCAGCAGCCTCGGGACAGGGGGAAGAGAGACCCAGTACTTC
CASSLGTGGRETQYF
>NA|NA|TRBV2|12|TRBJ2-7
TGTGCCAGCATCGTTAGCTCCTACGAGCAGTACTTC
CASIVSSYEQYF
>NA|NA|TRBV4-1|17|TRBJ1-2
TGCGCCAGCAGCCAAGAGCTGCTGGACAGTTGGAACTATGGCTACACCTTC
CASSQELLDSWNYGYTF
>NA|NA|TRBV13|13|TRBJ2-7
TGTGCCAGCAGCTTGGGGGGCTCCTACGAGCAGTACTTC
CASSLGGSYEQYF
>NA|NA|TRBV25-1|15|TRBJ2-2
TGTGCCAGCAGTGAATGGACAGACAACACCGGGGAGCTGTTTTTT
CASSEWTDNTGELFF
>NA|NA|TRBV5-5|19|TRBJ2-7
TGTGCCAGCAGCTTGGATGGCAGGGGATCTCAGCGGGCGATCTACGAGCAGTACTTC
CASSLDGRGSQRAIYEQYF
>NA|NA|TRBV19|12|TRBJ1-2
TGTGCCAGTAGTATAGTGGTCTATGGCTACACCTTC
CASSIVVYGYTF
>NA|NA|TRBV15|15|TRBJ2-5
TGTGCCACCAGCAGAGTCACAGGGAGTCGGGAGACCCAGTACTTC
CATSRVTGSRETQYF
>NA|once|TRBV5-1|14|TRBJ1-6
TGCGCCAGCAGCTTGGTTGGGTGGAATTCACCCCTCCACTTT
CASSLVGWNSPLHF
>TRBD1|NA|TRBV5-4|16|TRBJ2-3
TGTGCCAGCAGCTTGGTTCCAGGGGGCGGCACAGATACGCAGTATTTT
CASSLVPGGGTDTQYF
>NA|NA|TRBV9|14|TRBJ2-1
TGTGCCAGCAGCGTAGACTGGACCGACAATGAGCAGTTCTTC
CASSVDWTDNEQFF
>TRBD1|NA|TRBV6-5|13|TRBJ1-4
TGTGCCAGCACTGACAGGGCCTTCGAAAAACTGTTTTTT
CASTDRAFEKLFF